This T cell receptor (beta chain) was observed in a study of cytomegalovirus exposure and HLA in healthy donors. On the study more broadly: There were several hundred genotyped donors. Of these, about 80% fell in the genetic ancestry cluster associated with self-reported Caucasian donors. Notes on the study in general: In vitro experiments confirmed that a few CMV-associated chains were specific for CMV antigens. Analyzed later, most CMV-associated TCR beta chains appeared HLA-restricted.

In its sample, this clone was seen once. Antigen specificity is unknown. Primers included in the PCR were 60 Vbeta and 13 Jbeta primers. Sequencing used immunoSEQ multiplex PCR; TCRdb keeps in-frame clones, though not all of them. The sample yields about 110,000 clones, more than 60% seen once. Per germline, CDR1 SGHNT and CDR2 YYREEE (reference sequence). This CDR3 comprises 18 residues. The trim removed 0 bases at V and 2 bases at J, leaving 8 bases unmatched. The chain links TRBV5-4 to TRBJ2-7, with 13 bases lining up with TRBD2. Sequenced: PBMCs. The source of this sequence is a male donor in good health and CMV-seronegative. The CDR3 protein is CASSLAGGLAGATYEQYF. The CDR3, as DNA: TGTGCCAGCAGCTTGGCGGGTGGACTAGCGGGAGCTACCTACGAGCAGTACTTC. The whole variable domain, remainder taken from reference TRBV5-4 and TRBJ2-7, is ETGVTQSPTHLIKTRGQQVTLRCSSQSGHNTVSWYQQALGQGPQFIFQYYREEENGRGNFPPRFSGLQFPNYSSELNVNALELDDSALYLCASSLAGGLAGATYEQYFGPGTRLTVT.